This TCR beta chain was identified during a study of beta chain features in type 1 diabetes. Expressed TCRB transcripts were sequenced because the isolated RNA had all been reverse transcribed beforehand. Regulatory, naive and central memory T cell samples averaged around 3.6 million reads. The repertoire was sequenced with immunoSEQ multiplex PCR; TCRdb's copy has only in-frame clones and lacks some. This table has about 230,000 clones, 15% to 20% appearing once. Findings and caveats of the study: Moderate but significant shortening of TCRB CDR3s was recorded in all four CD4+ subsets from Type 1 diabetes patients.

As for this clone: Its specificity is not known.

The sequenced sample was naive CD4+ T cells from blood. The source of this sequence is a man aged 30 to 45 with type 1 diabetes.

CDR3 residues: CASSQLRGPLLQENLSWAQYF. The CDR3 DNA reads TGCGCCAGCAGTCAATTAAGGGGGCCCCTTTTACAAGAGAACCTTTCATGGGCCCAGTACTTC. The chain has TRBV23-1 and TRBJ2-5; 7 bases are shared with TRBD1. Being an ORF, TRBV23-1 has a function that is uncertain. V gave up 1 base and J gave up 9 bases; unmatched junction bases: 29. The CDR3 contains 21 residues.